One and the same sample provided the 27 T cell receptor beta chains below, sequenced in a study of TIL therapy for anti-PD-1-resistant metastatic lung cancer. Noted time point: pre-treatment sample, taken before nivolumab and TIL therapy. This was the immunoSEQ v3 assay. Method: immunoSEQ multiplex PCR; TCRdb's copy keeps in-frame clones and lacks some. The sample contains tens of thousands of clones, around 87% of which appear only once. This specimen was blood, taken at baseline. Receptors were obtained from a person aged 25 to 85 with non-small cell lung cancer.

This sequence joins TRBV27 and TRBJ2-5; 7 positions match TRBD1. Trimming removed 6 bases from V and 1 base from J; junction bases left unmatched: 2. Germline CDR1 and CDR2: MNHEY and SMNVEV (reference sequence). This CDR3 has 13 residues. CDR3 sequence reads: CASRRTGQETQYF. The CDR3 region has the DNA TGTGCCAGCAGGAGGACAGGCCAAGAGACCCAGTACTTC.

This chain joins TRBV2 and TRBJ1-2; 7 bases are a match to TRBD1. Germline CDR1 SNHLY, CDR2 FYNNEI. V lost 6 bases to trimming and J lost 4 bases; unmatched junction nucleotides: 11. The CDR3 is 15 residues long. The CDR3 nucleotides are TGTGCCAGCAGAAAACAGGGGCCCTCCTTCTATGGCTACACCTTC. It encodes CASRKQGPSFYGYTF.

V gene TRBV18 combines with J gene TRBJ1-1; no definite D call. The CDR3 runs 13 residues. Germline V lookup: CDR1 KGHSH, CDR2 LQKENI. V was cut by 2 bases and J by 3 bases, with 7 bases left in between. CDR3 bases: TGTGCCAGCTCACCAGGGTACGACACTGAAGCTTTCTTT. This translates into CASSPGYDTEAFF.

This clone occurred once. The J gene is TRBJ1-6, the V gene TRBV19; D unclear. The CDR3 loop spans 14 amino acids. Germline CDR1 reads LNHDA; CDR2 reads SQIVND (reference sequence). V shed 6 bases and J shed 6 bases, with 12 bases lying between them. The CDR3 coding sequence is TGTGCCAGTAGGCCATCAGCCTTTAATTCACCCCTCCACTTT. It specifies CASRPSAFNSPLHF.

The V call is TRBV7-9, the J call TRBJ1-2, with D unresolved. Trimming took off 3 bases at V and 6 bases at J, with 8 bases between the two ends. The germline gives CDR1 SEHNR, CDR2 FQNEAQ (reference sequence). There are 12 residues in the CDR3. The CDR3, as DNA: TGTGCCAGCAGCTTCGGGGTGGATGGCTACACCTTC. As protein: CASSFGVDGYTF.

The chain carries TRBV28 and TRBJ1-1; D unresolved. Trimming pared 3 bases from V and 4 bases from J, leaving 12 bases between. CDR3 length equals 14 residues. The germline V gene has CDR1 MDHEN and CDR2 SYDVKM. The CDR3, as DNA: TGTGCCAGCAGTTTCCACGGAGACTTCACTGAAGCTTTCTTT. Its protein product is CASSFHGDFTEAFF.

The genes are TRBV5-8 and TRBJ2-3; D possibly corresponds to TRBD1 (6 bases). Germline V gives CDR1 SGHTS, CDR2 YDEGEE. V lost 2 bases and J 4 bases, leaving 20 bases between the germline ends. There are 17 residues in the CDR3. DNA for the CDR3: TGTGCCAGCAGCTTTTTCTCCAGGGGCCCGACGGCAGATACGCAGTATTTT. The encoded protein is CASSFFSRGPTADTQYF.

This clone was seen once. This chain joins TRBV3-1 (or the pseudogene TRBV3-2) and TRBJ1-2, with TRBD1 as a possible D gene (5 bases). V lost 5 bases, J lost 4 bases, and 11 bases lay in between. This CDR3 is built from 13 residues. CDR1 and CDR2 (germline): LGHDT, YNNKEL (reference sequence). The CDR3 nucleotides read TGTGCCAGCAGCTTTTCAGGGACCTATGGCTACACCTTC. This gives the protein CASSFSGTYGYTF.

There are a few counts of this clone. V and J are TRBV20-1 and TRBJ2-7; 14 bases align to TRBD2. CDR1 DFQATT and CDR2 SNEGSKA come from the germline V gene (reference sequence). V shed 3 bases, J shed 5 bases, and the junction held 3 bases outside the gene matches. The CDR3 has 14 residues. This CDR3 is CSASGTSGSDEQYF. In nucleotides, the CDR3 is TGCAGTGCTAGTGGGACTAGCGGGAGCGACGAGCAGTACTTC.

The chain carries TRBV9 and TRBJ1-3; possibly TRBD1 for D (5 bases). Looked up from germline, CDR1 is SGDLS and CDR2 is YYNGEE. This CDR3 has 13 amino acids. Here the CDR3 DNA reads TGTCCTAGACTGGGCCCCACGGGGGACACCATATATTTT. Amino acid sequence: CPRLGPTGDTIYF.

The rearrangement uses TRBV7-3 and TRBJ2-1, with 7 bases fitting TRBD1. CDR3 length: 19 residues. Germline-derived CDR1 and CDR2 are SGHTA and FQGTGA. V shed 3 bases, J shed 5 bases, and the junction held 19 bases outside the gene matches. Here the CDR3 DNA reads TGTGCCAGCAGCTTGAGGTCACCGACGGAACAGGGGAAACACAATGAGCAGTTCTTC. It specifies CASSLRSPTEQGKHNEQFF.

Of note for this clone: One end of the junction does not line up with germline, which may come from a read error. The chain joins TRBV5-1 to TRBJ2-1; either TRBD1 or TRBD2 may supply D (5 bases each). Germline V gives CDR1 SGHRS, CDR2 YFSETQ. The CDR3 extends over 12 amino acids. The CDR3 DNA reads TGCGCCAGCAGTTTGGGGACGGGTGAGCAGTTCTTC. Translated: CASSLGTGEQFF.

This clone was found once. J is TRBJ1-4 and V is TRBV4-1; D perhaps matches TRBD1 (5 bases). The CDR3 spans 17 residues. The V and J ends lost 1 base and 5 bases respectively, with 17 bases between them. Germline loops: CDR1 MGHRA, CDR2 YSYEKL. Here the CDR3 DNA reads TGCGCCAGCAGCCAAGTACTGGGGGGAAGGATCAATGAAAAACTGTTTTTT. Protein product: CASSQVLGGRINEKLFF.

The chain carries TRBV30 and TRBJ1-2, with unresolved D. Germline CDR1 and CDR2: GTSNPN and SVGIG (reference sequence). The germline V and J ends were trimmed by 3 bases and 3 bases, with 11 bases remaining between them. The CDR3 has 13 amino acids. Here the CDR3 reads CAWSLGSYYGYTF. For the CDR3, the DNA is TGTGCCTGGAGCCTCGGGTCTTACTATGGCTACACCTTC. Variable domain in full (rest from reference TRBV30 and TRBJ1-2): SQTIHQWPATLVQPVGSPLSLECTVEGTSNPNLYWYRQAAGRGLQLLFYSVGIGQISSEVPQNLSASRPQDRQFILSSKKLLLSDSGFYLCAWSLGSYYGYTFGSGTRLTVV.

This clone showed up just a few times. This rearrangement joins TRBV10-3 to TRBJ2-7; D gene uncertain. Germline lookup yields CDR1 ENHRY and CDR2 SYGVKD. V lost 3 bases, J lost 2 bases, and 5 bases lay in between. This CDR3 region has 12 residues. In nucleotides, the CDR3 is TGTGCCATCAGTGAATTAGCCTACGAGCAGTACTTC. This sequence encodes CAISELAYEQYF.

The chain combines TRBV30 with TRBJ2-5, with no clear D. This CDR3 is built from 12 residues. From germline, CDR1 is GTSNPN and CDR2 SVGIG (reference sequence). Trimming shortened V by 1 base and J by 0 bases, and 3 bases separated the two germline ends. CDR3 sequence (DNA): TGTGCCTGGAGTGAAAACCAAGAGACCCAGTACTTC. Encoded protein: CAWSENQETQYF. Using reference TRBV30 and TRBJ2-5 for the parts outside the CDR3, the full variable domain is SQTIHQWPATLVQPVGSPLSLECTVEGTSNPNLYWYRQAAGRGLQLLFYSVGIGQISSEVPQNLSASRPQDRQFILSSKKLLLSDSGFYLCAWSENQETQYFGPGTRLLVL.

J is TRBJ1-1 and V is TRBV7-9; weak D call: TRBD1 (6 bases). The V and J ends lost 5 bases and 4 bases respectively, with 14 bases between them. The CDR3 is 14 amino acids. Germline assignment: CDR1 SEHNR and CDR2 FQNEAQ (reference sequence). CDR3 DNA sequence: TGTGCCAGCAGCCTTCAGGGGACGGGCACTGAAGCTTTCTTT. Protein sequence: CASSLQGTGTEAFF. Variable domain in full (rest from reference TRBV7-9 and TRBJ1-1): DTGVSQNPRHKITKRGQNVTFRCDPISEHNRLYWYRQTLGQGPEFLTYFQNEAQLEKSRLLSDRFSAERPKGSFSTLEIQRTEQGDSAMYLCASSLQGTGTEAFFGQGTRLTVV.

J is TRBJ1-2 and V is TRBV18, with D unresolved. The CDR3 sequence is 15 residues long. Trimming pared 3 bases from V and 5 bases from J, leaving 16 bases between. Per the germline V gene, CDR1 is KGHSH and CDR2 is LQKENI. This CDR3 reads CASSPQEGYGYGYTF. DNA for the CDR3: TGTGCCAGCTCACCCCAGGAGGGATACGGGTATGGCTACACCTTC. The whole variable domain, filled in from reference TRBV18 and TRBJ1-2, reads NAGVMQNPRHLVRRRGQEARLRCSPMKGHSHVYWYRQLPEEGLKFMVYLQKENIIDESGMPKERFSAEFPKEGPSILRIQQVVRGDSAAYFCASSPQEGYGYGYTFGSGTRLTVV.

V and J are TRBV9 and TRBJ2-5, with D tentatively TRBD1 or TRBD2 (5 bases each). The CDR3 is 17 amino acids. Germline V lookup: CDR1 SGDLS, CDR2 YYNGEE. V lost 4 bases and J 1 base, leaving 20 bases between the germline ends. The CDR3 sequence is CASSLEGRRPLQETQYF. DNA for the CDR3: TGTGCCAGCAGCTTAGAGGGACGGAGGCCCCTCCAAGAGACCCAGTACTTC.

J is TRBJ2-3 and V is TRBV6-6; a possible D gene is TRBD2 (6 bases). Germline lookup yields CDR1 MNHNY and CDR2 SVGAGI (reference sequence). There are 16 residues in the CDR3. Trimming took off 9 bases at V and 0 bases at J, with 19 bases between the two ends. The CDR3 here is CASSDQAGHSTDTQYF. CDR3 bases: TGTGCCAGTTCGGACCAAGCGGGCCACAGCACAGATACGCAGTATTTT.

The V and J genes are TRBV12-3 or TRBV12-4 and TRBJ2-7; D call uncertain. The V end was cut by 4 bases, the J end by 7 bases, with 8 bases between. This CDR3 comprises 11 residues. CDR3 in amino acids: CASSSVGEQYF. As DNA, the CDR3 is TGTGCCAGCAGTTCGGTCGGAGAGCAGTACTTC.

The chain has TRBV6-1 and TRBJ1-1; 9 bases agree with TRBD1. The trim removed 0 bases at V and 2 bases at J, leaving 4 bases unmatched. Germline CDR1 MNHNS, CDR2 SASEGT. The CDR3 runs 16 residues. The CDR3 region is CASSEADRGLNTEAFF. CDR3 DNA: TGTGCCAGCAGTGAAGCGGACAGGGGACTAAACACTGAAGCTTTCTTT.

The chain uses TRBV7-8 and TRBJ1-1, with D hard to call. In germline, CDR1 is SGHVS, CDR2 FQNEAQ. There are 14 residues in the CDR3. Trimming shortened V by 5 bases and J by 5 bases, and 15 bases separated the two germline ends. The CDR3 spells CASSTDIFRTEAFF. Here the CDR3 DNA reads TGTGCCAGCAGCACCGACATATTCCGGACTGAAGCTTTCTTT.

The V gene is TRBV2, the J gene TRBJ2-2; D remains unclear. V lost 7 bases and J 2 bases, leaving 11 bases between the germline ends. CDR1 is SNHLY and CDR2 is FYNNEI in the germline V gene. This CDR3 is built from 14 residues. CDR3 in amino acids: CASTNGPNTGELFF. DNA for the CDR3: TGTGCCAGCACTAACGGACCTAACACCGGGGAGCTGTTTTTT.

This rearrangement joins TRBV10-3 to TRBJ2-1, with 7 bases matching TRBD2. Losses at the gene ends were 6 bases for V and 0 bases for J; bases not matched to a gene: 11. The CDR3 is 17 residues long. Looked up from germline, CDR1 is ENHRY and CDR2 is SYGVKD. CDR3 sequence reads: CAISATVAGSSYNEQFF. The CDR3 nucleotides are TGTGCCATCAGCGCTACAGTAGCGGGCAGCTCCTACAATGAGCAGTTCTTC.

The CDR3 bases are TGTGCCAGTAGTACTAGCCATGAGCAGTTCTTC. The encoded protein is CASSTSHEQFF. This rearrangement joins TRBV19 to TRBJ2-1; maybe TRBD2 (5 bases). The CDR3 has 11 residues. V dropped 4 bases and J dropped 8 bases, with 6 bases sitting between them. Germline V gene lookup returns CDR1 LNHDA and CDR2 SQIVND (reference sequence).

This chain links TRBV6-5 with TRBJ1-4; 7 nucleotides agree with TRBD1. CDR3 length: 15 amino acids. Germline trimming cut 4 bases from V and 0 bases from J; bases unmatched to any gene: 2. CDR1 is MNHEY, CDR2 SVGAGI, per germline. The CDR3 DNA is TGTGCCAGCAGTTGGACAGGAGCAACTAATGAAAAACTGTTTTTT. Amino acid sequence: CASSWTGATNEKLFF.